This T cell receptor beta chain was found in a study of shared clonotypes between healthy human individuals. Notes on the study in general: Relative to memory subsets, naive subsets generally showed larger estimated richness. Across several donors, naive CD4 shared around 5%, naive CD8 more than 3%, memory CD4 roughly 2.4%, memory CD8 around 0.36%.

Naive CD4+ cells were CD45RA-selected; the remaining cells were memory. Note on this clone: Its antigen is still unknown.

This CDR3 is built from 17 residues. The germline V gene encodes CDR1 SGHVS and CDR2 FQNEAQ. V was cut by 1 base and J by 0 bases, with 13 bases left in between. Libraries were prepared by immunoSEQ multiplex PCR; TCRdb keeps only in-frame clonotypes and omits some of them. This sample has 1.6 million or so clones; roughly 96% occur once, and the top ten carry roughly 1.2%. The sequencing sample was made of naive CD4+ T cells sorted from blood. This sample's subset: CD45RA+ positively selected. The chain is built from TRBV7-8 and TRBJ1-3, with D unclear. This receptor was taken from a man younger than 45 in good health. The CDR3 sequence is CASSLVGSLISGNTIYF. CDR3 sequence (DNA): TGTGCCAGCAGCTTAGTCGGCAGCCTTATCTCTGGAAACACCATATATTTT. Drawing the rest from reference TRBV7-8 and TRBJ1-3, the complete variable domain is GAGVSQSPRYKVAKRGQDVALRCDPISGHVSLFWYQQALGQGPEFLTYFQNEAQLDKSGLPSDRFFAERPEGSVSTLKIQRTQQEDSAVYLCASSLVGSLISGNTIYFGEGSWLTVV.